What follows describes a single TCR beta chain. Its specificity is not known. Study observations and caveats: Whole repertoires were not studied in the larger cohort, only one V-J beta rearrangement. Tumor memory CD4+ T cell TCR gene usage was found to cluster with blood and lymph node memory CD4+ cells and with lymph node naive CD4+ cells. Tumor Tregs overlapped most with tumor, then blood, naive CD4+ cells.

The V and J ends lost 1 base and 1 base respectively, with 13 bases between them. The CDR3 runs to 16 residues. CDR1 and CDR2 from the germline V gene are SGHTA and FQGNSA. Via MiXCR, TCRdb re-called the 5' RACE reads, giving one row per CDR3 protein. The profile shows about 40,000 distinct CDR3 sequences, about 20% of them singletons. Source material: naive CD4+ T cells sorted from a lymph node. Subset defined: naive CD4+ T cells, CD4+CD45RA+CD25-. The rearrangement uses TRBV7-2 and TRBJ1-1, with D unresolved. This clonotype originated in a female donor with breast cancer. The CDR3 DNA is TGTGCCAGCAGCTTAGGAATAGGATTGGCGAACACTGAAGCTTTCTTT. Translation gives CASSLGIGLANTEAFF.